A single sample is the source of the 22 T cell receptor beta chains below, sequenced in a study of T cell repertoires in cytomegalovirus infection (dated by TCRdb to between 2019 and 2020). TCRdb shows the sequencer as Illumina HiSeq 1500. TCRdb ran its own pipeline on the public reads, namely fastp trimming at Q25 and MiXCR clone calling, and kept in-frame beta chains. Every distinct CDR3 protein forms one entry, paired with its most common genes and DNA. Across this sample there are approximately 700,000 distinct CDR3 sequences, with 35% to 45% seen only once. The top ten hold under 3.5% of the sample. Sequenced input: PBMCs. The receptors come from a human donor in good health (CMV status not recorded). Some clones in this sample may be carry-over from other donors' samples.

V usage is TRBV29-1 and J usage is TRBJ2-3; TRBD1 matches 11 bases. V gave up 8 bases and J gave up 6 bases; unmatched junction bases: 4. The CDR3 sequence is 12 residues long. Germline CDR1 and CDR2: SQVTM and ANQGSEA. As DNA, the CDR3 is TGCAGCACTGGACAGGGGGCCGATACGCAGTATTTT. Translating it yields CSTGQGADTQYF.

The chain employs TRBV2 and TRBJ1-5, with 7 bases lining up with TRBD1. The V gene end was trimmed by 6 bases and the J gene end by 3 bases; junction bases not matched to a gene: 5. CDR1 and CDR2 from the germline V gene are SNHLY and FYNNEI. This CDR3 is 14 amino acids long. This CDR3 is CASRGTDFNQPQHF. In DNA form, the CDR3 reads TGTGCCAGCAGAGGGACAGATTTCAATCAGCCCCAGCATTTT.

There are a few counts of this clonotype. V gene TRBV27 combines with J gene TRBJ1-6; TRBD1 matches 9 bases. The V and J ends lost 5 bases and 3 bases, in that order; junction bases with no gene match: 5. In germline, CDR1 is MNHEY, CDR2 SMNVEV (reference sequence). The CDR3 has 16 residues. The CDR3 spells CASSAGQGLYNSPLHF. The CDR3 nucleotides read TGTGCCAGCAGTGCTGGACAGGGGCTCTATAATTCACCCCTCCACTTT.

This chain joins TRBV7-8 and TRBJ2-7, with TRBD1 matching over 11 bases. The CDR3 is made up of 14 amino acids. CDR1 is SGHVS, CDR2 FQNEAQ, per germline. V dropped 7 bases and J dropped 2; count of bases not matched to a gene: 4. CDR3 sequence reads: CASNSDRGPYEQYF. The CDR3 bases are TGTGCCAGCAACTCGGACAGGGGGCCCTACGAGCAGTACTTC. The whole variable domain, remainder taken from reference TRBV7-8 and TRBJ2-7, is GAGVSQSPRYKVAKRGQDVALRCDPISGHVSLFWYQQALGQGPEFLTYFQNEAQLDKSGLPSDRFFAERPEGSVSTLKIQRTQQEDSAVYLCASNSDRGPYEQYFGPGTRLTVT.

The CDR3 coding sequence is TGTGCCAGCAGCTCGGGCCCTTACAATCAGCCCCAGCATTTT. It codes for CASSSGPYNQPQHF. This chain connects TRBV7-2 to TRBJ1-5; no firm D call. The germline gives CDR1 SGHTA, CDR2 FQGNSA. This CDR3 contains 14 residues. V was trimmed by 4 bases and J by 3 bases, leaving 10 bases between them. Variable domain in full (rest from reference TRBV7-2 and TRBJ1-5): GAGVSQSPSNKVTEKGKDVELRCDPISGHTALYWYRQSLGQGLEFLIYFQGNSAPDKSGLPSDRFSAERTGGSVSTLTIQRTQQEDSAVYLCASSSGPYNQPQHFGDGTRLSIL.

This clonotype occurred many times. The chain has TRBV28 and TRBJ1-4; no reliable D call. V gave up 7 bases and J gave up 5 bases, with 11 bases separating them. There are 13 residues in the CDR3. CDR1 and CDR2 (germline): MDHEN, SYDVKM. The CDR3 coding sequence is TGTGCCAGCACCCCGGACCCGAATGAAAAACTGTTTTTT. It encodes CASTPDPNEKLFF.

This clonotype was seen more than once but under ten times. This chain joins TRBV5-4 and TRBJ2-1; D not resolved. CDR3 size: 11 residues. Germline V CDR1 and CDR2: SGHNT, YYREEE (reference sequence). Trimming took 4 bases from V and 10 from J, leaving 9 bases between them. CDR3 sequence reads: CASSLMAEQFF. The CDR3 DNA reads TGTGCCAGCAGCCTGATGGCCGAGCAGTTCTTC. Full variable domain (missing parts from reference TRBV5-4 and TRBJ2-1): ETGVTQSPTHLIKTRGQQVTLRCSSQSGHNTVSWYQQALGQGPQFIFQYYREEENGRGNFPPRFSGLQFPNYSSELNVNALELDDSALYLCASSLMAEQFFGPGTRLTVL.

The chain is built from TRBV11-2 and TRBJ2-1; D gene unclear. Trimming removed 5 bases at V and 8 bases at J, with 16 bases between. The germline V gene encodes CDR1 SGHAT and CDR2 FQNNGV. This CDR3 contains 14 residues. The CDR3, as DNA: TGTGCCAGCAGCAAGATCAATTTCGGTGATGAGCAGTTCTTC. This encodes CASSKINFGDEQFF. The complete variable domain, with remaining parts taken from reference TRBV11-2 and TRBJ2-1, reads EAGVAQSPRYKIIEKRQSVAFWCNPISGHATLYWYQQILGQGPKLLIQFQNNGVVDDSQLPKDRFSAERLKGVDSTLKIQPAKLEDSAVYLCASSKINFGDEQFFGPGTRLTVL.

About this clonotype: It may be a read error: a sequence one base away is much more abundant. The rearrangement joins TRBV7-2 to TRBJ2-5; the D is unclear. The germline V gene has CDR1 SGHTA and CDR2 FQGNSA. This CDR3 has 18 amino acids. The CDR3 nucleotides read TGTGCCAGCAGATTAGCTGTCGCAAAGAGGCTGGACGATGGGACCCAGTACTTC. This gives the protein CASRLAVAKRLDDGTQYF.

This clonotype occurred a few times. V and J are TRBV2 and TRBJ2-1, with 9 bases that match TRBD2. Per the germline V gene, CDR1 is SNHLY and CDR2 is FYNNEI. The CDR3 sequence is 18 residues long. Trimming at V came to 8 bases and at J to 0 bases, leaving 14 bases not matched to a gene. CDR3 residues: CASLRLAGGRISYNEQFF. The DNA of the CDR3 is TGTGCCAGCTTAAGGTTGGCGGGAGGGCGAATCTCCTACAATGAGCAGTTCTTC. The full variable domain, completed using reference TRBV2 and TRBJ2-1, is EPEVTQTPSHQVTQMGQEVILRCVPISNHLYFYWYRQILGQKVEFLVSFYNNEISEKSEIFDDQFSVERPDGSNFTLKIRSTKLEDSAMYFCASLRLAGGRISYNEQFFGPGTRLTVL.

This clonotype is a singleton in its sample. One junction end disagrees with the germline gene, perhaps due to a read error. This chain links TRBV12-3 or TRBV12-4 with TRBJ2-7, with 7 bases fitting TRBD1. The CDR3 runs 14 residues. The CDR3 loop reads CASSFGTVRYEQHF. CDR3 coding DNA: TGTGCCAGCAGTTTCGGGACAGTCCGCTACGAGCAGCACTTC.

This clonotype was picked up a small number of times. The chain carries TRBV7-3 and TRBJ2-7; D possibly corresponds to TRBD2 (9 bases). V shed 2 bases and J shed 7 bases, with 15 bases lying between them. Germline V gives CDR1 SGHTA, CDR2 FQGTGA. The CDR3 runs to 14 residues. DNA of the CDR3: TGTGCCAGCAGCTTACAGGGGGCGGGAGGGGAGCAGTACTTC. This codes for CASSLQGAGGEQYF.

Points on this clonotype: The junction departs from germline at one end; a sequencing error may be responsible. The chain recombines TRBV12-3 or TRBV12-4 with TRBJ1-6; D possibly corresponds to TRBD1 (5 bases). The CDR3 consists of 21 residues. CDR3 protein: CARSLFPGLGQTSSYHSPLHF. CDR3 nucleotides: TGTGCCAGGAGTTTATTCCCAGGGCTGGGGCAGACAAGCTCCTATCATTCACCCCTCCACTTT.

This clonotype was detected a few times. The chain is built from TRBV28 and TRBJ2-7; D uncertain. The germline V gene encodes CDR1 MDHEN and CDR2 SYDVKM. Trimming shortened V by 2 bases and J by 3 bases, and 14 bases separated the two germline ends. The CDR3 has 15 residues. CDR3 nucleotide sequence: TGTGCCAGCAGTTTAAGCAGGTCCAAGGGCTACGAGCAGTACTTC. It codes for CASSLSRSKGYEQYF.

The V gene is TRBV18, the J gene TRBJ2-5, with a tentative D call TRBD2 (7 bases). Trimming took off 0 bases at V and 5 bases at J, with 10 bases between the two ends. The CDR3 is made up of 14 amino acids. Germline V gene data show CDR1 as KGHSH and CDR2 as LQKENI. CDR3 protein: CASSPPGGPETQYF. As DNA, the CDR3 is TGTGCCAGCTCACCACCGGGGGGGCCGGAGACCCAGTACTTC.

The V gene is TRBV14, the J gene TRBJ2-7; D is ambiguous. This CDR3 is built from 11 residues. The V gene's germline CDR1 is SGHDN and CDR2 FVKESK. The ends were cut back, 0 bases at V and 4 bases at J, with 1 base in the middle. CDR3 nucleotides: TGTGCCAGCAGCCAAGAGTACGAGCAGTACTTC. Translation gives CASSQEYEQYF.

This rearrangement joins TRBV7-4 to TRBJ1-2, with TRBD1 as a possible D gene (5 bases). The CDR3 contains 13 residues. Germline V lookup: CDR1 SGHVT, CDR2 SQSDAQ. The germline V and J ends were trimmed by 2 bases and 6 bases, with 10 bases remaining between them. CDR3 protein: CASSLMGDDGYTF. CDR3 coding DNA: TGTGCCAGCAGCTTAATGGGGGATGATGGCTACACCTTC.

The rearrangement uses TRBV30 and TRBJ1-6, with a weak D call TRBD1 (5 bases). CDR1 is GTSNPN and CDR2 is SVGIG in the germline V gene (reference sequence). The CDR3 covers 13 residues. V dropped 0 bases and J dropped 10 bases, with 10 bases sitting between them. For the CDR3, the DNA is TGTGCCTGGAGTGTAGTGGGGGTCTCACCCCTCCACTTT. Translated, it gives CAWSVVGVSPLHF.

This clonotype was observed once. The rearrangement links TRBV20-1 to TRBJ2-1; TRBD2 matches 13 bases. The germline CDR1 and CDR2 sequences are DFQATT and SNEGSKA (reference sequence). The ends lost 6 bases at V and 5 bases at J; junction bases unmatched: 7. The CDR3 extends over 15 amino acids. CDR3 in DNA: TGCAGTGCAAGACAGACTAGCGGGAGGAACAATGAGCAGTTCTTC. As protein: CSARQTSGRNNEQFF.

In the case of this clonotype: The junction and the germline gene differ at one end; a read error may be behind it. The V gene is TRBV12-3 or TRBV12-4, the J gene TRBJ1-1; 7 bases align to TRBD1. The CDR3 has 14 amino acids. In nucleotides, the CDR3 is TGTGCCAGGAGTTCAAGGACAGGAAGTACTGAAGCTGTCTTT. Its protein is CARSSRTGSTEAVF.

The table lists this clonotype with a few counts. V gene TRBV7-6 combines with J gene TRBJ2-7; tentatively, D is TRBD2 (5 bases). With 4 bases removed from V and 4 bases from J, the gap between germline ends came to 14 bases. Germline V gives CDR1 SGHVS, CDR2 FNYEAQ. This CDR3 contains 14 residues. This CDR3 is CASSSGSKPYEQYF. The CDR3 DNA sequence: TGTGCCAGCAGCTCTGGGAGTAAGCCTTACGAGCAGTACTTC.

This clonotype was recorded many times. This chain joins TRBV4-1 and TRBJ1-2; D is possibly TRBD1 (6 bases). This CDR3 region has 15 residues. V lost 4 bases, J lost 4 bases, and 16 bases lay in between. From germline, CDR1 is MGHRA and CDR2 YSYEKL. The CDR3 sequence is CASSRIDRSVYGYTF. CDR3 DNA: TGCGCCAGCAGCCGAATAGACAGGTCCGTCTATGGCTACACCTTC.